This T cell receptor beta chain was recorded in a study of cytomegalovirus exposure and HLA in healthy donors. In the study overall: In an early release, HLA-typed donors contributed tens of millions of unique TCR sequences. Study observations and caveats: It was around 160 TCR beta chains that were listed as cytomegalovirus-associated. In vitro, three CMV-associated chains proved specific for CMV antigens.

In the PCR, 60 Vbeta and 13 Jbeta primers were used. Libraries were prepared by immunoSEQ multiplex PCR; TCRdb keeps only in-frame clonotypes and omits some of them. This sample's table reports about 190,000 clones. Notes on this clone: Its antigen is not known.

CDR3 size: 14 residues. Germline values: CDR1 SGHNT, CDR2 YENEEA. After removal of 5 bases from V and 5 bases from J, the junction contained 4 bases not matched to a gene. The sequenced sample was PBMCs. The origin of this receptor is a woman younger than 45 in good health and CMV-seropositive. V and J are TRBV11-3 and TRBJ2-1; TRBD1 agrees at 9 bases. This CDR3 is CASSADRGDNEQFF. CDR3 bases: TGTGCCAGCAGCGCCGACAGGGGGGACAATGAGCAGTTCTTC.